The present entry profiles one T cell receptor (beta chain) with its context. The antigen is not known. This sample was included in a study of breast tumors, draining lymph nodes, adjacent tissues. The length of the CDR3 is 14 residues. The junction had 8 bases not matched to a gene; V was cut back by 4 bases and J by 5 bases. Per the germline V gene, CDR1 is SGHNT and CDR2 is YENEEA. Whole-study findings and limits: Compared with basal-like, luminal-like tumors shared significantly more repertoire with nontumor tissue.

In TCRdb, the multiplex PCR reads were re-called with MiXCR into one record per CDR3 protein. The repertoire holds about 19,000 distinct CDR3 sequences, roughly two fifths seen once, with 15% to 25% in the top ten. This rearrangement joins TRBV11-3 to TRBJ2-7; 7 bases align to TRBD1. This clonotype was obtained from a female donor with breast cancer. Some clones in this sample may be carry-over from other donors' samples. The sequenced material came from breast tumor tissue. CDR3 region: CASSSRGGVDEQYF. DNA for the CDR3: TGTGCCAGCAGCTCGAGAGGGGGCGTCGACGAGCAGTACTTC.